The next 19 T cell receptor beta chains were all read from a single sample in a study of blood T cell repertoires in COVID-19. This table comes from immunoSEQ multiplex PCR, and its TCRdb copy is limited to in-frame clones, with some not included. The sample has 150,000 to 180,000 clones, 70% to 85% seen once. Sequencing was done on a sample of peripheral blood. These receptors were obtained from a woman aged 55-70 years with acute or convalescent COVID-19.

The chain couples TRBV19 to TRBJ2-1; possibly TRBD2 for D (6 bases). CDR1 is LNHDA, CDR2 SQIVND, per germline (reference sequence). This CDR3 region has 18 residues. V was cut by 3 bases and J by 3 bases, with 21 bases left in between. Here the CDR3 reads CASSMQGGFGGFYNEQFF. The DNA of the CDR3 is TGTGCCAGTAGTATGCAGGGTGGGTTCGGGGGATTCTACAATGAGCAGTTCTTC.

As regards this clone: The sample holds other DNA sequences that translate to the same CDR3. V gene TRBV18 combines with J gene TRBJ1-2, with a weak D call TRBD1 (6 bases). Per the germline V gene, CDR1 is KGHSH and CDR2 is LQKENI. The CDR3 has 14 residues. The V and J ends lost 6 bases and 5 bases respectively, with 16 bases between them. For the CDR3, the DNA is TGTGCCAGCTCGCCTCCAGGGGCACCGTATGGCTACACCTTC. This encodes CASSPPGAPYGYTF.

V and J are TRBV30 and TRBJ2-4; D perhaps matches TRBD1 (7 bases). Per the germline V gene, CDR1 is GTSNPN and CDR2 is SVGIG (reference sequence). Trimming removed 3 bases from V and 3 bases from J, with 12 bases in between. The CDR3 is made up of 14 amino acids. CDR3 sequence reads: CAWRPGGGKNIQYF. CDR3 nucleotides: TGTGCCTGGAGGCCAGGGGGAGGCAAAAACATTCAGTACTTC.

The rearrangement uses TRBV7-9 and TRBJ1-6, with 7 bases lining up with TRBD1. V lost 3 bases and J lost 7; bases outside the gene matches: 9. The CDR3 loop spans 16 amino acids. CDR1 is SEHNR and CDR2 is FQNEAQ in the germline V gene (reference sequence). Here the CDR3 reads CASSFRQGGENSPLHF. CDR3 nucleotides: TGTGCCAGCAGCTTTAGGCAGGGGGGAGAGAATTCACCCCTCCACTTT.

The chain employs TRBV15 and TRBJ2-1; 9 positions match TRBD2. Germline assignment: CDR1 LNHNV and CDR2 YYDKDF (reference sequence). The CDR3 spans 15 residues. J gave up 6 bases and V 3 bases, and 6 bases lay outside the gene matches. In nucleotides, the CDR3 is TGTGCCACCAGCAGCAAGCGGGGGGCCAGCAATGAGCAGTTCTTC. It codes for CATSSKRGASNEQFF.

V is TRBV7-2 and J is TRBJ1-4; tentative D call: TRBD1 (6 bases). The CDR3 covers 15 residues. CDR1 SGHTA and CDR2 FQGNSA come from the germline V gene. The V gene lost 5 bases and the J gene lost 8 bases, with 18 bases spanning the gap. The CDR3 region has the DNA TGTGCCAGCAGCGTCCAGGGGCAGGGAGGGGAAAAACTGTTTTTT. The encoded protein is CASSVQGQGGEKLFF.

On this clone itself: Other nucleotide sequences in the sample specify the same CDR3. J is TRBJ1-1 and V is TRBV29-1; D is unresolved. The germline V gene encodes CDR1 SQVTM and CDR2 ANQGSEA. Trimming took 4 bases from V and 0 from J, leaving 6 bases between them. The length of the CDR3 is 12 residues. The CDR3 DNA follows: TGCAGCGTTGGGCAGATGAACACTGAAGCTTTCTTT. Translation gives CSVGQMNTEAFF.

This clone was counted between two and nine times. The V call is TRBV27, the J call TRBJ1-5; D ambiguous. CDR1 is MNHEY, CDR2 SMNVEV, per germline (reference sequence). Trimming cost V 2 bases and J 0 bases, with 8 bases left between them. The CDR3 is 15 amino acids. In DNA, the CDR3 is TGTGCCAGCAGTTTAAAAGGAGTTAGCAATCAGCCCCAGCATTTT. Amino acids: CASSLKGVSNQPQHF.

This clone has just one count. This chain joins TRBV7-2 and TRBJ1-2; no clear D gene. The V gene's germline CDR1 is SGHTA and CDR2 FQGNSA. This CDR3 contains 16 residues. The germline V and J ends were trimmed by 5 bases and 6 bases, with 22 bases remaining between them. The CDR3 sequence is CASSLPPLGSLHGYTF. In DNA, the CDR3 is TGTGCCAGCAGCCTACCTCCCCTCGGGAGTCTTCATGGCTACACCTTC. Variable domain in full (rest from reference TRBV7-2 and TRBJ1-2): GAGVSQSPSNKVTEKGKDVELRCDPISGHTALYWYRQSLGQGLEFLIYFQGNSAPDKSGLPSDRFSAERTGGSVSTLTIQRTQQEDSAVYLCASSLPPLGSLHGYTFGSGTRLTVV.

This clone turned up a few times. This chain uses TRBV6-5 with TRBJ2-7; no clear D gene. The V and J ends lost 7 bases and 4 bases respectively, with 17 bases between them. This CDR3 region has 14 residues. Per the germline V gene, CDR1 is MNHEY and CDR2 is SVGAGI. CDR3 protein: CASTLRTERYEQYF. CDR3 in DNA: TGTGCCAGCACCCTGAGAACTGAGCGTTACGAGCAGTACTTC.

In its sample, this clone was seen once. The V and J genes are TRBV20-1 and TRBJ1-1; weak D call: TRBD1 (5 bases). The germline gives CDR1 DFQATT, CDR2 SNEGSKA (reference sequence). The V and J ends lost 4 bases and 0 bases respectively, with 12 bases between them. The CDR3 contains 14 residues. This CDR3 is CSATDSPMNTEAFF. The CDR3 region has the DNA TGCAGTGCTACTGACAGTCCAATGAACACTGAAGCTTTCTTT.

This clone was detected a few times. The V and J genes are TRBV6-5 and TRBJ1-2; 7 bases match TRBD1. Looked up from germline, CDR1 is MNHEY and CDR2 is SVGAGI. The V gene end was trimmed by 6 bases and the J gene end by 4 bases; junction bases not matched to a gene: 5. The CDR3 loop spans 13 amino acids. The CDR3 sequence: CASRRQGSYGYTF. CDR3 coding DNA: TGTGCCAGCAGGAGACAGGGATCCTATGGCTACACCTTC.

This sequence joins TRBV7-6 and TRBJ1-1; 7 bases match TRBD1. This CDR3 is built from 15 residues. V trimming: 5 bases; J trimming: 7 bases; junction bases outside the gene matches: 13. Per germline, CDR1 SGHVS and CDR2 FNYEAQ. This CDR3 is CASSTNRGSVIEAFF. The CDR3 nucleotides are TGTGCCAGCAGCACTAACAGGGGTTCTGTCATTGAAGCTTTCTTT.

This clone was recorded once. V usage is TRBV4-1 and J usage is TRBJ2-6; D might be TRBD2 (5 bases). The V gene lost 4 bases and the J gene lost 4 bases, with 23 bases spanning the gap. Per germline, CDR1 MGHRA and CDR2 YSYEKL. The CDR3 extends over 19 amino acids. The CDR3 nucleotides read TGCGCCAGCAGCCCCCGCCCGACCTTTAATCAGCGGGGGGCCAACGTCCTGACTTTC. Amino acids: CASSPRPTFNQRGANVLTF.

J is TRBJ2-5 and V is TRBV7-9; 7 bases are a match to TRBD1. The length of the CDR3 is 15 residues. V dropped 1 base and J dropped 4; count of bases not matched to a gene: 6. Germline lookup yields CDR1 SEHNR and CDR2 FQNEAQ (reference sequence). For the CDR3, the DNA is TGTGCCAGCAGCTTAGGGACAGGCCCCGTAGAGACCCAGTACTTC. Translating it yields CASSLGTGPVETQYF.

The chain employs TRBV7-8 and TRBJ1-1; TRBD1 matches 8 bases. J gave up 4 bases and V 0 bases, and 10 bases lay outside the gene matches. The CDR3 is 17 residues long. Looked up from germline, CDR1 is SGHVS and CDR2 is FQNEAQ. The CDR3 sequence: CASSLATAGGEGTEAFF. CDR3 coding DNA: TGTGCCAGCAGCTTAGCGACGGCAGGGGGCGAGGGCACTGAAGCTTTCTTT. Looking up the rest from reference TRBV7-8 and TRBJ1-1 gives the full variable domain: GAGVSQSPRYKVAKRGQDVALRCDPISGHVSLFWYQQALGQGPEFLTYFQNEAQLDKSGLPSDRFFAERPEGSVSTLKIQRTQQEDSAVYLCASSLATAGGEGTEAFFGQGTRLTVV.

The V call is TRBV5-4, the J call TRBJ1-2; the D is unclear. V was pared by 1 base and J by 2 bases, with 9 bases between. CDR3 length equals 14 residues. Germline values: CDR1 SGHNT, CDR2 YYREEE (reference sequence). CDR3 nucleotides: TGTGCCAGCAGCTTGTCCTTTCCCAACTATGGCTACACCTTC. The encoded protein is CASSLSFPNYGYTF.

The chain employs TRBV5-1 and TRBJ2-6; 10 nucleotides line up with TRBD2. The CDR3 sequence is 19 residues long. The V gene's germline CDR1 is SGHRS and CDR2 YFSETQ. V lost 0 bases to trimming and J lost 0 bases; unmatched junction nucleotides: 6. The CDR3 nucleotides are TGCGCCAGCAGCTTGGCCGGCAGCGGGAGGGGCTCTGGGGCCAACGTCCTGACTTTC. This codes for CASSLAGSGRGSGANVLTF.

CDR3 protein: CASSNSQDTTETYEQYV. Written as DNA, the CDR3 is TGTGCCAGCAGCAACTCCCAGGACACGACCGAGACCTACGAGCAGTACGTC. The J gene is TRBJ2-7, the V gene TRBV21-1; the table calls TRBD1, which could not be checked here. TRBV21-1 is marked as a pseudogene. CDR3 size: 17 residues.